One sample yielded the 3 T cell receptor beta chains listed below, sequenced in a study of CD8 T cells in ankylosing spondylitis. TCRdb independently ran MiXCR on the 5' RACE reads; one entry per CDR3 protein. Counted here are approximately 69,000 distinct CDR3 sequences, about 5% occurring once; the ten biggest clones make up roughly 2.3%. Specimen: blood, either unsorted or a sorted T cell fraction (not recorded which). The receptor set was obtained from a male donor with ankylosing spondylitis or in good health (not recorded which).

In this sample, this clonotype turned up many times. The genes are TRBV20-1 and TRBJ2-7, with 7 bases matching TRBD2. CDR3 size: 13 residues. Germline-derived CDR1 and CDR2 are DFQATT and SNEGSKA (reference sequence). V lost 6 bases and J lost 3; bases outside the gene matches: 8. The CDR3 DNA reads TGCAGTGCCCTAGGACTAGAAAACTACGAGCAGTACTTC. Translation: CSALGLENYEQYF.

The sample holds many counts of this clonotype. This CDR3 is CASSLFRESEQFF. The CDR3 region has the DNA TGCGCCAGCAGCTTATTCAGGGAGTCTGAGCAGTTCTTC. The gene calls are TRBV5-1 and TRBJ2-1; either TRBD1 or TRBD2 may supply D (5 bases each). Per the germline V gene, CDR1 is SGHRS and CDR2 is YFSETQ. The CDR3 contains 13 residues. The ends were cut back, 2 bases at V and 9 bases at J, with 12 bases in the middle.

This clonotype was counted many times. The chain couples TRBV20-1 to TRBJ2-1, with 11 bases identical to TRBD2. V shed 6 bases, J shed 6 bases, and the junction held 7 bases outside the gene matches. The CDR3 has 14 residues. Per the germline V gene, CDR1 is DFQATT and CDR2 is SNEGSKA (reference sequence). The CDR3 region has the DNA TGCAGTGCGAACCCGGGACTAGCGGCCAATGAGCAGTTCTTC. This gives the protein CSANPGLAANEQFF.